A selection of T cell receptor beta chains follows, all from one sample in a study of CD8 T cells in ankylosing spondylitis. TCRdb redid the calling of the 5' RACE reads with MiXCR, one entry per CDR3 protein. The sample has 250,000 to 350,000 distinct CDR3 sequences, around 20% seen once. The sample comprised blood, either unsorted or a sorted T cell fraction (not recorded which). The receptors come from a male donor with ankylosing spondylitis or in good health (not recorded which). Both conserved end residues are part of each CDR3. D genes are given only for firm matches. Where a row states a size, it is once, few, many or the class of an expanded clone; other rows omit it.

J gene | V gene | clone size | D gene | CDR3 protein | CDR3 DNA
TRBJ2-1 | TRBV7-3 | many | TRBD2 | CASSRMGLASYNEQFF | TGTGCCAGCAGCCGAATGGGACTAGCGAGTTACAATGAGCAGTTCTTC
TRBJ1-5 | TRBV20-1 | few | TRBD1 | CSAASRDRGGYSNQPQHF | TGCAGTGCTGCTTCCCGGGACAGGGGCGGGTACAGCAATCAGCCCCAGCATTTT
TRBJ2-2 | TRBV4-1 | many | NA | CASSRRDSYSGELFF | TGCGCCAGCAGCCGTAGAGATTCATACTCCGGGGAGCTGTTTTTT
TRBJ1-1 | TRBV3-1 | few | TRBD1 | CASSPDRGFAFF | TGTGCCAGCAGCCCGGACAGGGGGTTTGCTTTCTTT
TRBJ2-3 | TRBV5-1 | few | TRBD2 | CASSSGGLAGSDTQYF | TGCGCCAGCAGTTCCGGGGGGCTAGCGGGATCCGATACGCAGTATTTT
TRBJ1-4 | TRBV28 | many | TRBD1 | CASSPTGANEKLFF | TGTGCCAGCAGTCCGACAGGGGCTAATGAAAAACTGTTTTTT
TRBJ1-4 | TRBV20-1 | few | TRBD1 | CSARLTGVSANEKLFF | TGCAGTGCTAGACTAACAGGGGTTTCCGCTAATGAAAAACTGTTTTTT
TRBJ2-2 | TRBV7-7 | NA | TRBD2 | CASSPGLAGYTGELFF | TGTGCTAGCAGCCCGGGACTAGCGGGGTACACCGGGGAGCTGTTTTTT
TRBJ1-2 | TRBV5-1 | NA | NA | CASSNDNYGYTF | TGCGCCAGCAGCAACGACAATTATGGCTACACCTTC
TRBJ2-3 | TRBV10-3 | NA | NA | CAISMYSADTQYF | TGTGCCATCAGTATGTACTCTGCAGATACGCAGTATTTT
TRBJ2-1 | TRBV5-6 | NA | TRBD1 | CASSMGQKHNEQFF | TGTGCCAGCAGCATGGGACAGAAACACAATGAGCAGTTCTTC
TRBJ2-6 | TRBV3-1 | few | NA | CASSPIRGSNVLTF | TGTGCCAGCAGCCCAATCCGGGGATCCAACGTCCTGACTTTC
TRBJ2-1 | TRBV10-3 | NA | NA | CAISDLGYSYNEQFF | TGTGCCATCAGTGATCTGGGATACTCCTACAATGAGCAGTTCTTC
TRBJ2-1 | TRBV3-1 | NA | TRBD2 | CACSQDVVGLAGEDEQFF | TGTGCCTGCAGCCAAGATGTAGTCGGACTAGCGGGAGAGGATGAGCAGTTCTTC
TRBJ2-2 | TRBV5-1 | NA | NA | CASSLTRDGWTGELFF | TGCGCCAGCAGCTTGACACGGGACGGTTGGACCGGGGAGCTGTTTTTT
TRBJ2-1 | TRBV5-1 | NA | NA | CASSLRAREQFF | TGCGCCAGCAGCTTAAGGGCCAGGGAGCAGTTCTTC
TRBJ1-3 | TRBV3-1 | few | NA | CASSQGQTGNTIYF | TGTGCCAGCAGCCAAGGACAGACTGGAAACACCATATATTTT
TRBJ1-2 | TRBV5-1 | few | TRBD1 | CASSLGQLKLGYTF | TGCGCCAGCAGCCTGGGACAGCTGAAATTAGGTTACACCTTC
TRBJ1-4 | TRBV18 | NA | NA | CASSPRTAENEKLFF | TGTGCCAGCTCACCTAGGACAGCAGAGAATGAAAAACTGTTTTTT
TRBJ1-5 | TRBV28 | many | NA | CASSSGGVSNQPQHF | TGTGCCAGCAGTTCCGGGGGGGTTAGCAATCAGCCCCAGCATTTT
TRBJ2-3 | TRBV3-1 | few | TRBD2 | CASSPGLALTDTQYF | TGTGCCAGCAGCCCGGGACTAGCGCTCACAGATACGCAGTATTTT
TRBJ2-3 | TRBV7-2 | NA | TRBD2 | CASSLGIGGGTDTQYF | TGTGCCAGCAGCTTAGGGATCGGGGGGGGCACAGATACGCAGTATTTT
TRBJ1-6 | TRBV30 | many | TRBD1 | CASRGAYNSPLHF | TGTGCCAGCAGGGGGGCCTATAATTCACCCCTCCACTTT
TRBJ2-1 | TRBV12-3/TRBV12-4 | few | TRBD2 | CASSPAGLAENNEQFF | TGTGCCAGCAGTCCGGCCGGACTAGCGGAAAACAATGAGCAGTTCTTC
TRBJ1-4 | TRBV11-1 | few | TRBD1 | CASSYKSGQTNEKLFF | TGTGCCAGCAGCTATAAATCGGGACAGACAAATGAAAAACTGTTTTTT
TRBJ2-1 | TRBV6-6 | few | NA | CASVLGNEQFF | TGTGCCAGCGTATTGGGGAATGAGCAGTTCTTC
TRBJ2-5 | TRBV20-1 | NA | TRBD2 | CSGRDPGGRHSEQETQYF | TGCAGTGGTAGAGATCCGGGCGGGAGGCATAGTGAGCAAGAGACCCAGTACTTC
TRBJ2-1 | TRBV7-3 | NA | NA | CASSLESGFDEQFF | TGTGCCAGCAGCCTAGAGTCGGGATTCGATGAGCAGTTCTTC
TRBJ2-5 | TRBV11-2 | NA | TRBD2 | CASRRASGQETQYF | TGTGCCAGCAGGCGCGCTAGCGGGCAAGAGACCCAGTACTTC
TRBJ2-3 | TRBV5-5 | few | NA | CASSRGWTDTQYF | TGTGCCAGCAGCCGGGGATGGACAGATACGCAGTATTTT
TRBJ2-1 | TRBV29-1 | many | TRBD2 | CSVAPSGGDEQFF | TGCAGCGTTGCTCCTAGCGGGGGCGATGAGCAGTTCTTC
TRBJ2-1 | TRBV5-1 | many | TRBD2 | CASSSGLAGEARYNEQFF | TGCGCCAGCAGCTCGGGACTAGCGGGGGAAGCACGCTACAATGAGCAGTTCTTC
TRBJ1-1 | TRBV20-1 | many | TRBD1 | CSADTGTGNAEAFF | TGCAGTGCGGATACCGGGACAGGGAACGCTGAAGCTTTCTTT
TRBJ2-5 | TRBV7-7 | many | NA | CSPGQETQYF | TGTTCTCCGGGCCAAGAGACCCAGTACTTC
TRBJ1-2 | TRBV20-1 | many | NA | CSARGPGQRANYGYTF | TGCAGTGCTAGGGGGCCAGGTCAGAGGGCTAACTATGGCTACACCTTC
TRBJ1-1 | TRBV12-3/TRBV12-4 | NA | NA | CASSSEDHRRSEAFF | TGTGCCAGCAGTTCCGAGGACCACAGAAGGTCTGAAGCTTTCTTT
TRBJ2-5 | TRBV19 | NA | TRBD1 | CASSVAGTGYRETQYF | TGTGCCAGTAGTGTCGCCGGGACAGGGTATCGGGAGACCCAGTACTTC
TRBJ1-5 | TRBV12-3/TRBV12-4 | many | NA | CASSREASNQPQHF | TGTGCCAGCAGTAGGGAGGCTAGCAATCAGCCCCAGCATTTT
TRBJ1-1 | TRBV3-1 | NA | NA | CASSQVRQAEAFF | TGTGCCAGCAGCCAAGTGCGTCAGGCTGAAGCTTTCTTT
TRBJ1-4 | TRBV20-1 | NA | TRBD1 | CSARPVRTGAANEKLFF | TGCAGTGCTAGACCCGTCCGGACAGGGGCAGCTAATGAAAAACTGTTTTTT
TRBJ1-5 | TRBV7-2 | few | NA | CASSFLGGLQPQHF | TGTGCCAGCAGCTTCCTGGGGGGCTTACAGCCCCAGCATTTT
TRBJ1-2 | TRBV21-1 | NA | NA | CASSKAKEQGVVYTF | TGTGCCAGCAGCAAAGCAAAGGAACAGGGGGTGGTCTACACCTTC
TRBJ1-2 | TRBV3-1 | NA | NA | CASSQGPGDYGYTF | TGTGCCAGCAGCCAAGGACCGGGGGACTATGGCTACACCTTC
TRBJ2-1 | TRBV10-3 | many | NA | CAISAGIEQFF | TGTGCCATCAGCGCAGGGATTGAGCAGTTCTTC
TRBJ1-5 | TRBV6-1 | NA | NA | CASSDQPQHF | TGTGCCAGCAGTGATCAGCCCCAGCATTTT
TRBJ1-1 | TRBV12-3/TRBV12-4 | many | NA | CASSESIGPMATEAFF | TGTGCCAGCAGTGAGAGCATAGGACCGATGGCCACTGAAGCTTTCTTT
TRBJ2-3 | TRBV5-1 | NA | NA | CASREGGRPSDTQYF | TGCGCCAGCAGAGAGGGGGGTAGACCCTCAGATACGCAGTATTTT
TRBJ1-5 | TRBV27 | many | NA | CASSPKERNQPQHF | TGTGCCAGCAGTCCAAAAGAAAGGAACCAGCCCCAGCATTTT
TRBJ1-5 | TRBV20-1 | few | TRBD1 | CSARIVTGDQPQHF | TGCAGTGCTAGAATAGTGACAGGGGATCAGCCCCAGCATTTT
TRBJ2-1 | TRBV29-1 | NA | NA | CSVRRVPDEQFF | TGCAGCGTCAGACGGGTCCCTGATGAGCAGTTCTTC
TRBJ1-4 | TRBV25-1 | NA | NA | CASSLTGTNEKLFF | TGTGCCAGCAGTTTGACAGGAACTAATGAAAAACTGTTTTTT
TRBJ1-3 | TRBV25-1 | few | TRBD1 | CASSGTGLVGNTIYF | TGTGCCAGCAGCGGGACAGGTTTGGTTGGAAACACCATATATTTT
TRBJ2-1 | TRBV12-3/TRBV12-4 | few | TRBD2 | CASSSTSGGADEQFF | TGTGCCAGCAGCTCTACTAGCGGGGGGGCGGATGAGCAGTTCTTC
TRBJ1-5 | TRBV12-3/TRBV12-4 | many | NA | CASSQYSNQPQHF | TGTGCCAGCAGCCAATATAGCAATCAGCCCCAGCATTTT
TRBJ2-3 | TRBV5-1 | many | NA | CASSLESPGDTQYF | TGCGCCAGCAGCTTGGAGTCACCGGGGGATACGCAGTATTTT
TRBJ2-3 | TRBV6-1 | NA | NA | CASGSPSSTDTQYF | TGTGCCAGTGGGAGTCCCTCTAGCACAGATACGCAGTATTTT
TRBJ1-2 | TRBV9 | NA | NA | CASSAAGTTNYGYTF | TGTGCCAGCAGCGCCGCCGGGACCACTAACTATGGCTACACCTTC
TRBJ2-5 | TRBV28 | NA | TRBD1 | CASSFPPFTGGADQETQYF | TGTGCCAGCAGTTTCCCCCCATTTACAGGGGGCGCCGACCAAGAGACCCAGTACTTC
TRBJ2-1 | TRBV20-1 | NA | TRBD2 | CSAGGLAGGGEQFF | TGCAGTGCTGGGGGACTAGCGGGGGGAGGTGAGCAGTTCTTC
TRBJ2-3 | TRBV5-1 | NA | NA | CASSLVEGRANF | TGCGCCAGCAGCTTGGTTGAGGGGCGGGCGAATTTT